Listed here are 11 T cell receptor beta chains from one sample, sequenced in a study of CDR3 diversity in severe acne. TCRdb re-analysed the PCR reads in MiXCR, keeping a single row per CDR3 protein. Among about 90,000 distinct CDR3 sequences listed, about half were seen once. The source material was blood. These TCRs come from a male donor in good health, serving as a control.

The rearrangement joins TRBV7-8 to TRBJ2-7, with 8 bases lining up with TRBD1. There are 14 residues in the CDR3. Trimming took 4 bases from V and 6 from J; bases not matched to a gene: 8. The V gene's germline CDR1 is SGHVS and CDR2 FQNEAQ. The CDR3 sequence is CASSSRQGSGEQYF. The CDR3 coding sequence is TGTGCCAGCAGCTCCCGACAGGGGAGCGGCGAGCAGTACTTC.

Comments on this clonotype: A single base separates this from a much larger clone, so it may be a read error. V gene TRBV5-6 combines with J gene TRBJ1-1; D is possibly TRBD1 (6 bases). CDR1 is SGHDT, CDR2 YYEEEE, per germline. The length of the CDR3 is 14 residues. V gave up 4 bases and J gave up 4 bases, with 14 bases separating them. The CDR3 DNA reads as TGTGCCAGCAGCATCGGGGTGACAGGCACTGAAGCTTTCTTT. It specifies CASSIGVTGTEAFF.

This clonotype was counted many times. The V gene is TRBV5-1, the J gene TRBJ1-4; D not resolved. The CDR3 contains 14 residues. The germline V and J ends were trimmed by 4 bases and 6 bases, with 13 bases remaining between them. Germline values: CDR1 SGHRS, CDR2 YFSETQ. The CDR3 here is CASSGPGGDEKLFF. CDR3 sequence (DNA): TGCGCCAGCAGCGGACCAGGAGGAGATGAAAAACTGTTTTTT.

This clonotype was seen repeatedly, ten times or more. The CDR3: CASSFGRANEKLFF. For the CDR3, the DNA is TGTGCCAGCAGCTTTGGCCGGGCTAATGAAAAACTGTTTTTT. The chain joins TRBV7-9 to TRBJ1-4; D is unresolved. V was cut by 3 bases and J by 3 bases, with 8 bases left in between. CDR3 length equals 14 residues. Germline V gene lookup returns CDR1 SEHNR and CDR2 FQNEAQ (reference sequence).

V usage is TRBV3-1 and J usage is TRBJ1-1; D is unclear. Trimming shortened V by 2 bases and J by 4 bases, and 14 bases separated the two germline ends. The CDR3 consists of 15 residues. The germline V gene has CDR1 LGHDT and CDR2 YNNKEL (reference sequence). The CDR3 DNA is TGTGCCAGCAGCCAATCAGCGGCCGCCGGCACTGAAGCTTTCTTT. The encoded protein is CASSQSAAAGTEAFF.

This clonotype was counted many times. V is TRBV6-5 and J is TRBJ1-6; D may be TRBD1 (5 bases). CDR1 is MNHEY, CDR2 SVGAGI, per germline. The CDR3 is 15 residues long. V was shortened by 2 bases and J by 3 bases, with 8 bases between the two germline ends. This chain's CDR3 is CASSYGQGYNSPLHF. The CDR3 coding sequence is TGTGCCAGCAGTTACGGGCAGGGCTATAATTCACCCCTCCACTTT.

In its sample, this clonotype was seen once. The CDR3 ends on some other residue instead of the conserved phenylalanine or tryptophan, so this is likely a read error. No DNA is shown, since the ends of the CDR3 on it are uncertain; the CDR3 is the one TCRdb lists. This chain joins TRBV3-1 and TRBJ2-5; TRBD1 is the table's D call and was not checked against the DNA. In germline, CDR1 is LGHDT, CDR2 YNNKEL (reference sequence). Counting both end residues, the CDR3 totals 14 amino acids. CDR3 in amino acids: CASSQEPRGYTFGS.

This clonotype was picked up many times. The chain recombines TRBV5-4 with TRBJ2-5; tentative D call: TRBD2 (7 bases). CDR1 SGHNT and CDR2 YYREEE come from the germline V gene (reference sequence). V dropped 0 bases and J dropped 4 bases, with 13 bases sitting between them. The CDR3 sequence is 15 residues long. CDR3 coding DNA: TGTGCCAGCAGCTTGGGGGGGGGCAGTCGAGAGACCCAGTACTTC. Translating it yields CASSLGGGSRETQYF. The whole variable domain, filled in from reference TRBV5-4 and TRBJ2-5, reads ETGVTQSPTHLIKTRGQQVTLRCSSQSGHNTVSWYQQALGQGPQFIFQYYREEENGRGNFPPRFSGLQFPNYSSELNVNALELDDSALYLCASSLGGGSRETQYFGPGTRLLVL.

This clonotype was counted at least ten times. The chain employs TRBV5-1 and TRBJ2-2, with D tentatively TRBD2 (5 bases). V lost 1 base and J lost 0, with 13 bases in between. This CDR3 has 17 amino acids. In germline, CDR1 is SGHRS, CDR2 YFSETQ. The CDR3 region is CASSLQPSGTNTGELFF. The CDR3 nucleotides are TGCGCCAGCAGCTTGCAGCCGTCGGGAACGAACACCGGGGAGCTGTTTTTT.

The chain employs TRBV6-1 and TRBJ2-3; D is unclear. V lost 7 bases and J 0 bases, leaving 11 bases between the germline ends. CDR3 length: 14 amino acids. CDR1 and CDR2 (germline): MNHNS, SASEGT. The CDR3 spells CASTDIGSTDTQYF. The CDR3 region has the DNA TGTGCCAGCACCGACATAGGGAGCACAGATACGCAGTATTTT.

CDR3 loop: CASSDTGSWGNEQFF. The CDR3 DNA reads TGTGCCAGTAGTGATACCGGGAGTTGGGGCAATGAGCAGTTCTTC. This rearrangement joins TRBV19 to TRBJ2-1, with D perhaps TRBD2 (6 bases). The CDR3 sequence is 15 residues long. The germline V gene has CDR1 LNHDA and CDR2 SQIVND (reference sequence). V lost 5 bases and J lost 6, with 17 bases in between.